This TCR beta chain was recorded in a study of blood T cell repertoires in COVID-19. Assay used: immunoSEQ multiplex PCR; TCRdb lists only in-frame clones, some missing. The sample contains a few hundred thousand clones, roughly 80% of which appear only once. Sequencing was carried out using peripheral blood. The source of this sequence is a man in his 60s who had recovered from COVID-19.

CDR3 sequence reads: CAWGGHIPSQPQHF. The CDR3 nucleotides are TGTGCCTGGGGGGGACACATTCCCAGCCAGCCCCAGCATTTT. The chain joins TRBV30 to TRBJ1-5; a possible D gene is TRBD1 (6 bases). V was trimmed by 5 bases and J by 7 bases, leaving 18 bases between them. This CDR3 has 14 amino acids. The germline V gene encodes CDR1 GTSNPN and CDR2 SVGIG (reference sequence).